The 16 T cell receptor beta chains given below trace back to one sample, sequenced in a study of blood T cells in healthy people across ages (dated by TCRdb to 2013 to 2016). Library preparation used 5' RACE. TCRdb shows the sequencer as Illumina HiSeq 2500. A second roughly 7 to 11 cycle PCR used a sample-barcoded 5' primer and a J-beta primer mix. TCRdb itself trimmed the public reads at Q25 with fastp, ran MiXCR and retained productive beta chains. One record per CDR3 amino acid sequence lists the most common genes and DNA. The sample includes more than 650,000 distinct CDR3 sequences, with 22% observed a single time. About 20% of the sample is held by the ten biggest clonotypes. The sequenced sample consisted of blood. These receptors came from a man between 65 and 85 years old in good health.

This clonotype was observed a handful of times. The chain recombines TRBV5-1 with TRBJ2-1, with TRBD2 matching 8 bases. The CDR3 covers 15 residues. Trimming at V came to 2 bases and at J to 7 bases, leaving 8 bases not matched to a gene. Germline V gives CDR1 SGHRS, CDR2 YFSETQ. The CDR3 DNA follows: TGCGCCAGCAGCTTCGGGGGGGCACTATTGAATGAGCAGTTCTTC. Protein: CASSFGGALLNEQFF.

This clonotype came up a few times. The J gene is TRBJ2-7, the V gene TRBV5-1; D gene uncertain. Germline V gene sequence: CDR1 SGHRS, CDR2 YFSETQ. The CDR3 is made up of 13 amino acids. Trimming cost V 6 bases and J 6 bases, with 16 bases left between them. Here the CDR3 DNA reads TGCGCCAGCAAGTTGATGCTAGTCGGCGAGCAGTACTTC. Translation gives CASKLMLVGEQYF.

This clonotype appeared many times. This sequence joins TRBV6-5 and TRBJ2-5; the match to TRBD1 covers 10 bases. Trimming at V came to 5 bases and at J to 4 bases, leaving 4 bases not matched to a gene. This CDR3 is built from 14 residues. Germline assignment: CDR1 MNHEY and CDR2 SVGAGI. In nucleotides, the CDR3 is TGTGCCAGCAGTGAGACAGGGGGCAGAGAGACCCAGTACTTC. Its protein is CASSETGGRETQYF.

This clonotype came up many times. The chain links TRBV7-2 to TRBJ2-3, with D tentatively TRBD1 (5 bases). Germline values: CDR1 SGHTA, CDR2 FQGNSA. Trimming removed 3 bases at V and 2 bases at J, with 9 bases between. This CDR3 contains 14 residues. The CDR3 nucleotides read TGTGCCAGCAGCTTGGGCAGGGTCACAGATACGCAGTATTTT. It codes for CASSLGRVTDTQYF.

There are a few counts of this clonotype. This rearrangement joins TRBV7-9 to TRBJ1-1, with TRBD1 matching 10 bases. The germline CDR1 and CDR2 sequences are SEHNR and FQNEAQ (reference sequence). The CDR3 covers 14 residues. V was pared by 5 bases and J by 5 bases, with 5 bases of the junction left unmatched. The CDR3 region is CASSRQGAGTEAFF. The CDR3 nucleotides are TGTGCCAGCAGCAGACAGGGGGCCGGAACTGAAGCTTTCTTT.

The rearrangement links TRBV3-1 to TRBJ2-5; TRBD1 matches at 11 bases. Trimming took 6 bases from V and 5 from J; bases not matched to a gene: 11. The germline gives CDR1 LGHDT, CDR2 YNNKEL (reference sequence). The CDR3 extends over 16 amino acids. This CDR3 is CASRTGRTGGRETQYF. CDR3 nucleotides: TGTGCCAGCAGGACTGGTAGGACAGGGGGCAGGGAGACCCAGTACTTC.

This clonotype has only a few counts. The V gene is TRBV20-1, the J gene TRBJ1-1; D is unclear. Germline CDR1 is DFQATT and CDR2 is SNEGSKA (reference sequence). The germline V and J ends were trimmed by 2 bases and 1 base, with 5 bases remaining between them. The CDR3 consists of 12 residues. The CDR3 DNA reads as TGCAGTGCTAGAAAAGCGAACACTGAAGCTTTCTTT. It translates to CSARKANTEAFF.

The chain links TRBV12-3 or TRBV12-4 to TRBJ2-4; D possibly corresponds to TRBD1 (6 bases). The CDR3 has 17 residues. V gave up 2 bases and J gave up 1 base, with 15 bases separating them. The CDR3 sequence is CASSLIGGQGAKNIQYF. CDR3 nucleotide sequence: TGTGCCAGCAGTTTAATTGGGGGCCAGGGGGCCAAAAACATTCAGTACTTC.

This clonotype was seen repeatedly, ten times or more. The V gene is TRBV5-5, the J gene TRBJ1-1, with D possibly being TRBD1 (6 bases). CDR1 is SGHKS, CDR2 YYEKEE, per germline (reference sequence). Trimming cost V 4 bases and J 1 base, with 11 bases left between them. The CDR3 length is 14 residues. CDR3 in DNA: TGTGCCAGCAGCATCAGGGGCGGGAACACTGAAGCTTTCTTT. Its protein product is CASSIRGGNTEAFF.

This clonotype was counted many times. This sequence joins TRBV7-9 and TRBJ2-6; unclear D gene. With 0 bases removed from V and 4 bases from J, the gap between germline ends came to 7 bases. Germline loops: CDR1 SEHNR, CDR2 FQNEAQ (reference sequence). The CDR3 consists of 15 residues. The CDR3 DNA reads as TGTGCCAGCAGCTTAGCTGGGCTAGGGGCCAACGTCCTGACTTTC. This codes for CASSLAGLGANVLTF.

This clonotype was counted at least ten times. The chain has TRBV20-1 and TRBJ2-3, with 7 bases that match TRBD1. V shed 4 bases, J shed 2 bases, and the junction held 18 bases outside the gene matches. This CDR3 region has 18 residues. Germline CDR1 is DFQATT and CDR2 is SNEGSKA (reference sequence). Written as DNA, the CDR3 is TGCAGTGCTATCCCCGACAAAGATAGACAGGGTCACACAGATACGCAGTATTTT. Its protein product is CSAIPDKDRQGHTDTQYF.

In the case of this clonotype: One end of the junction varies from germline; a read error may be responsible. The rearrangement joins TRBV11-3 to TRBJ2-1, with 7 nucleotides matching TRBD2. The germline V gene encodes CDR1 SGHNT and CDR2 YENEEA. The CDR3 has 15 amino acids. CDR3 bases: TGTGCCAGCAGCTTAGGCGGGAGCGCCTACAATGAGCAGTCCTTC. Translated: CASSLGGSAYNEQSF.

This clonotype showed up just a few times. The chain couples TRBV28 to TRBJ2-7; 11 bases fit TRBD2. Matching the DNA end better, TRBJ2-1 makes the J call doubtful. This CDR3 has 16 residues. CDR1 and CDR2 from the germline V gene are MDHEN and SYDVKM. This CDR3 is CASRATSGGATKEQFF. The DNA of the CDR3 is TGTGCCAGCAGGGCTACTAGCGGGGGCGCCACAAAAGAGCAGTTCTTC.

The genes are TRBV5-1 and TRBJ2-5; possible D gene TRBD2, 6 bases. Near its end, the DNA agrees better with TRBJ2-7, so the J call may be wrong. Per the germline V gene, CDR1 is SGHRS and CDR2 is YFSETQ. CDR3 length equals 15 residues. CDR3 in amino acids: CASSLVLGGTYEQYF. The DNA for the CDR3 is TGCGCCAGCAGCTTGGTGTTGGGCGGGACCTACGAGCAGTACTTC.

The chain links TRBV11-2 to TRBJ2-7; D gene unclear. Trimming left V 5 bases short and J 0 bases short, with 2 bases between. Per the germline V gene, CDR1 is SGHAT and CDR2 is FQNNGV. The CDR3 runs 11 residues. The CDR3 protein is CASSVSYEQYV. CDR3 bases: TGTGCCAGCAGCGTCTCCTACGAGCAGTACGTC.

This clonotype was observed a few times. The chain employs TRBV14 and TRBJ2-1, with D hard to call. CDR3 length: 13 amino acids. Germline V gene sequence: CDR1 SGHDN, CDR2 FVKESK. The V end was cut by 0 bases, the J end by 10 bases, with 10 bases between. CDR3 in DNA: TGTGCCAGCAGCCAAGATCTCGGGCGGGAGCAGTTCTTC. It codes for CASSQDLGREQFF.